This passage covers 20 T cell receptor beta chains from one sample sequenced in a study of blood T cells in healthy people across ages. A second PCR, run for roughly 6 to 11 cycles, used a sample-barcoded 5' primer plus a J-beta primer mix. MiXCR, applied by TCRdb to the 5' RACE reads, yields one record per CDR3 protein. The sample has about 1.7 million distinct CDR3 sequences; approximately 30% are singletons. The source material was blood. Source of these receptors: a woman in her thirties in good health.

A few counts support this clonotype. The chain employs TRBV7-2 and TRBJ1-6; 10 bases fit TRBD1. V shed 4 bases and J 6 bases; nucleotides not matched to a gene: 6. CDR1 SGHTA and CDR2 FQGNSA come from the germline V gene. This CDR3 contains 16 residues. The chain's CDR3 is CASSSSGTGVNSPLHF. Here the CDR3 DNA reads TGTGCCAGCAGCTCATCCGGGACAGGGGTTAATTCACCCCTCCACTTT.

This clonotype was seen just once. A read error is likely, as this CDR3 ends without the conserved phenylalanine or tryptophan. The chain recombines TRBV29-1 with TRBJ2-5, with a weak D call TRBD2 (6 bases). The germline V gene has CDR1 SQVTM and CDR2 ANQGSEA. There are 14 residues in the CDR3. Trimming removed 4 bases from V and 9 bases from J, with 21 bases in between. The CDR3 sequence is CSVVPSFSSGAQYL. The CDR3 DNA reads as TGCAGCGTTGTGCCCAGCTTCTCTTCGGGGGCCCAGTACTTA.

V is TRBV5-1 and J is TRBJ2-3; no clear D. Trimming shortened V by 1 base and J by 10 bases, and 16 bases separated the two germline ends. CDR3 length equals 14 residues. Germline values: CDR1 SGHRS, CDR2 YFSETQ. The CDR3 DNA follows: TGCGCCAGCAGCTTGAGGCCATCCACGGATGCGCAGTATTTT. Translation gives CASSLRPSTDAQYF.

This clonotype was found a few times. The chain has TRBV12-3 or TRBV12-4 and TRBJ1-1; 8 nucleotides align to TRBD1. With 8 bases clipped from V and 4 bases from J, the junction kept 6 bases outside the gene matches. This CDR3 contains 13 residues. The CDR3 here is CASLETGGTEAFF. In nucleotides, the CDR3 is TGTGCCAGCCTAGAAACAGGGGGCACTGAAGCTTTCTTT.

This clonotype has at least ten counts. V and J are TRBV5-1 and TRBJ2-1, with 8 bases that match TRBD1. V shed 4 bases, J shed 5 bases, and the junction held 14 bases outside the gene matches. CDR3 length equals 17 residues. CDR1 and CDR2 from the germline V gene are SGHRS and YFSETQ. As DNA, the CDR3 is TGCGCCAGCAGCGCGGCAGGACAGGGATATGGAAACAATGAGCAGTTCTTC. Amino acid sequence: CASSAAGQGYGNNEQFF.

At least ten counts were recorded for this clonotype. The chain recombines TRBV20-1 with TRBJ2-7; 12 nucleotides align to TRBD2. This CDR3 has 15 amino acids. The J segment lost 7 bases and the V segment lost 1 base, leaving 8 bases of the junction unmatched. Germline V lookup: CDR1 DFQATT, CDR2 SNEGSKA (reference sequence). In nucleotides, the CDR3 is TGCAGTGCTAGAGGGACTAGCGGGGATACGGGGGAGCAGTACTTC. Its protein product is CSARGTSGDTGEQYF.

This clonotype came up a few times. One end of the junction does not line up with germline, which may come from a read error. The chain has TRBV3-1 and TRBJ2-3, with a weak D call TRBD1 (5 bases). Germline V gives CDR1 LGHDT, CDR2 YNNKEL (reference sequence). This CDR3 comprises 12 residues. The CDR3 loop reads CACRNGHDTQYF. CDR3 DNA: TGTGCCTGCAGAAACGGACACGATACGCAGTATTTT.

The chain joins TRBV12-3 or TRBV12-4 to TRBJ2-7, with D possibly TRBD2 on 7 matching bases. Between the trimmed V and J ends, which lost 6 bases and 12 bases, there was a span of 21 bases. The CDR3 is made up of 13 amino acids. This CDR3 reads CASSRGARVGRYF. In DNA form, the CDR3 reads TGTGCCAGCAGCCGGGGGGCACGGGTCGGTAGGTACTTC.

V usage is TRBV10-2 and J usage is TRBJ1-2; no clear D gene. V gave up 0 bases and J gave up 6 bases, with 8 bases separating them. Germline V lookup: CDR1 WSHSY, CDR2 SAAADI. The CDR3 length is 13 residues. CDR3 sequence reads: CASSESQSNGYTF. CDR3 nucleotides: TGCGCCAGCAGTGAGTCCCAGAGTAATGGCTACACCTTC.

The chain uses TRBV28 and TRBJ2-1; 13 bases map to TRBD2. V lost 5 bases, J lost 3 bases, and 4 bases stayed unmatched. The V gene's germline CDR1 is MDHEN and CDR2 SYDVKM. The CDR3 extends over 16 amino acids. CDR3 protein: CASSTTSGGVYNEQFF. The CDR3 nucleotides are TGTGCCAGCAGTACCACTAGCGGGGGGGTCTACAATGAGCAGTTCTTC. Drawing the rest from reference TRBV28 and TRBJ2-1, the complete variable domain is DVKVTQSSRYLVKRTGEKVFLECVQDMDHENMFWYRQDPGLGLRLIYFSYDVKMKEKGDIPEGYSVSREKKERFSLILESASTNQTSMYLCASSTTSGGVYNEQFFGPGTRLTVL.

There are a few counts of this clonotype. This may be a read error: a much more frequent sequence differs by one nucleotide. V gene TRBV5-1 combines with J gene TRBJ2-4; TRBD1 matches 8 bases. Germline CDR1 SGHRS, CDR2 YFSETQ. This CDR3 is built from 15 residues. V dropped 1 base and J dropped 15; count of bases not matched to a gene: 15. This CDR3 reads CASSLIGTGVYERYF. The CDR3 bases are TGCGCCAGCAGCTTGATTGGGACAGGCGTGTACGAGCGGTACTTC.

This clonotype was detected a few times. The chain is built from TRBV3-1 and TRBJ2-7; 11 nucleotides align to TRBD2. This CDR3 comprises 15 residues. V shed 4 bases and J 5 bases; nucleotides not matched to a gene: 7. Per germline, CDR1 LGHDT and CDR2 YNNKEL (reference sequence). The CDR3 here is CASSLGLAAFHEQYF. CDR3 in DNA: TGTGCCAGCAGCCTGGGACTAGCGGCGTTCCACGAGCAGTACTTC.

This clonotype was observed many times. This chain uses TRBV7-2 with TRBJ1-2, with 8 bases matching TRBD1. The trim removed 11 bases at V and 4 bases at J, leaving 6 bases unmatched. CDR3 length equals 12 residues. Germline lookup yields CDR1 SGHTA and CDR2 FQGNSA. The CDR3 sequence: CAAQGDSYGYTF. CDR3 coding DNA: TGTGCCGCACAGGGGGATAGCTATGGCTACACCTTC. The full variable domain, its missing parts supplied by reference TRBV7-2 and TRBJ1-2, is GAGVSQSPSNKVTEKGKDVELRCDPISGHTALYWYRQSLGQGLEFLIYFQGNSAPDKSGLPSDRFSAERTGGSVSTLTIQRTQQEDSAVYLCAAQGDSYGYTFGSGTRLTVV.

J is TRBJ2-3 and V is TRBV13; 9 positions agree with TRBD2. Germline CDR1 is PRHDT and CDR2 is FYEKMQ (reference sequence). There are 17 residues in the CDR3. V was pared by 5 bases and J by 5 bases, with 14 bases of the junction left unmatched. CDR3 nucleotide sequence: TGTGCCAGCAGCATGCCTCGTGGCGGGGGGGCCGGAGATACGCAGTATTTT. Its protein product is CASSMPRGGGAGDTQYF. The full variable domain, rest sourced from reference TRBV13 and TRBJ2-3, is AAGVIQSPRHLIKEKRETATLKCYPIPRHDTVYWYQQGPGQDPQFLISFYEKMQSDKGSIPDRFSAQQFSDYHSELNMSSLELGDSALYFCASSMPRGGGAGDTQYFGPGTRLTVL.

This clonotype was recorded a few times. The junction departs from germline at one end; a sequencing error may be responsible. CDR3 amino acids: CAGSPPTGRDIQYF. In DNA form, the CDR3 reads TGCGCCGGCAGCCCCCCGACAGGGAGGGACATTCAGTACTTC. The chain joins TRBV4-1 to TRBJ2-4; either TRBD1 or TRBD2 may supply D (7 bases each). There are 14 residues in the CDR3. The germline V gene encodes CDR1 MGHRA and CDR2 YSYEKL.

This clonotype was picked up many times. The J gene is TRBJ2-4, the V gene TRBV5-1; 13 bases match TRBD2. The CDR3 extends over 20 amino acids. Trimming cost V 4 bases and J 0 bases; bases outside gene matches: 13. Germline V gives CDR1 SGHRS, CDR2 YFSETQ. CDR3 in amino acids: CASSDGTSGDPELAKNIQYF. The CDR3 coding sequence is TGCGCCAGCAGCGATGGGACTAGCGGGGACCCGGAACTAGCCAAAAACATTCAGTACTTC.

Ten or more counts support this clonotype. This chain joins TRBV5-5 and TRBJ2-3; D call uncertain. The CDR3 spans 15 residues. Germline values: CDR1 SGHKS, CDR2 YYEKEE (reference sequence). The V and J ends lost 3 bases and 2 bases respectively, with 13 bases between them. CDR3 sequence: CASSSVGWVTDTQYF. CDR3 nucleotides: TGTGCCAGCAGCTCCGTGGGGTGGGTCACAGATACGCAGTATTTT.

This clonotype was detected a few times. V usage is TRBV5-1 and J usage is TRBJ2-5; TRBD2 matches 9 bases. V was pared by 2 bases and J by 2 bases, with 4 bases of the junction left unmatched. This CDR3 has 15 residues. CDR1 and CDR2 from the germline V gene are SGHRS and YFSETQ. The CDR3 region has the DNA TGCGCCAGCAGCTTAAGCGGGAGGACACAAGAGACCCAGTACTTC. Translating gives CASSLSGRTQETQYF.

This chain connects TRBV6-6 to TRBJ1-5; D ambiguous. The CDR3 is 16 residues long. The V end was cut by 0 bases, the J end by 5 bases, with 14 bases between. Germline V gene sequence: CDR1 MNHNY, CDR2 SVGAGI (reference sequence). The CDR3 reads CASSYSSGEVDQPQHF. CDR3 DNA: TGTGCCAGCAGTTACTCGTCCGGGGAGGTGGATCAGCCCCAGCATTTT.

In DNA form, the CDR3 reads TGTGCCAGCAGAAGGGACAGGGGAGGAGATACGCAGTATTTT. Amino acid sequence: CASRRDRGGDTQYF. This chain uses TRBV2 with TRBJ2-3; TRBD1 aligns across 10 bases. CDR1 is SNHLY and CDR2 is FYNNEI in the germline V gene. CDR3 length: 14 residues. The trim removed 6 bases at V and 5 bases at J, leaving 5 bases unmatched.